What follows are 14 T cell receptor beta chains derived from one specimen sequenced in a study of radiotherapy plus CTLA-4 blockade in lung cancer (dated by TCRdb to 2017 to 2018). Library prep was done by the immunoSEQ multiplex PCR assay. Imported from immuneACCESS, the table was reduced by TCRdb to in-frame sequences with V and J called. These copies leave out some clones; in studies compared against another copy, an unresolved V gene accounts for under half, and the cause of the remainder is not known. The sample table records 50,000 to 70,000 clones; just over 75% of these occur just once. The ten largest clones represent roughly 4% of the sample. This specimen consisted of peripheral blood, obtained from a patient treated with radiotherapy plus ipilimumab. The receptors were sampled from a human donor with non-small cell lung cancer who had a partial response to radiotherapy plus ipilimumab.

The J gene is TRBJ1-5, the V gene TRBV6-4, with no clear D. The CDR3 loop spans 16 amino acids. Germline-derived CDR1 and CDR2 are MRHNA and SNTAGT. Trimming took off 3 bases at V and 0 bases at J, with 12 bases between the two ends. Written as DNA, the CDR3 is TGTGCCAGCAGTGAACCGGGATCCTATAGCAATCAGCCCCAGCATTTT. This translates into CASSEPGSYSNQPQHF.

For the CDR3, the DNA is TGCGCCAGCAGCCAAGCAGACCAAGAGACCCAGTACTTC. Amino acid sequence: CASSQADQETQYF. The V and J genes are TRBV4-1 and TRBJ2-5; D gene unclear. V dropped 1 base and J dropped 0 bases, with 3 bases sitting between them. This CDR3 region has 13 residues. Germline lookup yields CDR1 MGHRA and CDR2 YSYEKL.

A few counts support this clone. V usage is TRBV10-2 and J usage is TRBJ1-1; D is ambiguous. V was trimmed by 4 bases and J by 4 bases, leaving 10 bases between them. Germline CDR1 and CDR2: WSHSY and SAAADI. CDR3 size: 13 residues. CDR3 DNA sequence: TGCGCCAGCAGTGGACTACTCGGCACTGAAGCTTTCTTT. Translating gives CASSGLLGTEAFF.

The genes are TRBV4-3 and TRBJ2-5; tentative D call: TRBD2 (5 bases). Per the germline V gene, CDR1 is LGHNA and CDR2 is YSLEER. Trimming shortened V by 0 bases and J by 5 bases, and 7 bases separated the two germline ends. The CDR3 consists of 13 residues. CDR3 sequence (DNA): TGCGCCAGCAGCCAAGAAGGAGGCGAGACCCAGTACTTC. Translating it yields CASSQEGGETQYF.

The chain carries TRBV5-4 and TRBJ1-1; the D gene is possibly TRBD1 (6 bases). The length of the CDR3 is 13 residues. Trimming cost V 5 bases and J 6 bases, with 14 bases left between them. CDR1 SGHNT and CDR2 YYREEE come from the germline V gene (reference sequence). The CDR3 coding sequence is TGTGCCAGCAGGCCGGACAGTAGGCCTGAAGCTTTCTTT. This encodes CASRPDSRPEAFF.

In this sample, this clone turned up a few times. V usage is TRBV11-2 and J usage is TRBJ2-5, with 7 bases aligning to TRBD1. This CDR3 region has 16 residues. Trimming took 3 bases from V and 2 from J; bases not matched to a gene: 9. The germline gives CDR1 SGHAT, CDR2 FQNNGV. The CDR3: CASSLRGNRGQETQYF. CDR3 coding DNA: TGTGCCAGCAGCTTGAGGGGCAACAGGGGTCAAGAGACCCAGTACTTC.

This chain joins TRBV28 and TRBJ1-1; 7 bases align to TRBD1. The CDR3 is 13 residues long. The ends lost 6 bases at V and 6 bases at J; junction bases unmatched: 7. Per germline, CDR1 MDHEN and CDR2 SYDVKM. The CDR3, as DNA: TGTGCCAGCAGCCTACAGGGGAAGGCTGAAGCTTTCTTT. This translates into CASSLQGKAEAFF.

This clone has more than one count but fewer than ten. The chain combines TRBV19 with TRBJ2-5; no reliable D call. Germline V gene data show CDR1 as LNHDA and CDR2 as SQIVND (reference sequence). V was pared by 4 bases and J by 5 bases, with 14 bases between. The CDR3 contains 14 residues. The CDR3 reads CASSSGLGIETQYF. For the CDR3, the DNA is TGTGCCAGTAGTAGTGGGCTGGGCATTGAGACCCAGTACTTC.

CDR3 residues: CASSSGRGEGNQPQHF. CDR3 coding DNA: TGTGCCAGCAGCTCCGGGAGGGGAGAGGGCAATCAGCCCCAGCATTTT. The chain carries TRBV7-6 and TRBJ1-5, with D possibly TRBD1 on 5 matching bases. V lost 4 bases, J lost 2 bases, and 15 bases lay in between. Germline V gene sequence: CDR1 SGHVS, CDR2 FNYEAQ. This CDR3 region has 16 residues.

The chain joins TRBV18 to TRBJ1-3, with a tentative D call TRBD1 (6 bases). The CDR3 has 16 amino acids. CDR1 is KGHSH and CDR2 is LQKENI in the germline V gene. V was trimmed by 1 base and J by 0 bases, leaving 10 bases between them. DNA of the CDR3: TGTGCCAGCTCACCACGACAGGCGGACTCTGGAAACACCATATATTTT. Its translation: CASSPRQADSGNTIYF.

The chain links TRBV27 to TRBJ2-7; TRBD1 agrees at 8 bases. CDR1 MNHEY and CDR2 SMNVEV come from the germline V gene (reference sequence). Trimming removed 8 bases from V and 3 bases from J; junction bases left unmatched: 6. CDR3 length: 13 residues. CDR3 nucleotide sequence: TGTGCCAGCGGACAGGGATACGGCTACGAGCAGTACTTC. Translated, it gives CASGQGYGYEQYF.

The rearrangement uses TRBV7-6 and TRBJ2-5, with 7 bases aligning to TRBD1. The germline gives CDR1 SGHVS, CDR2 FNYEAQ. CDR3 length: 15 residues. J gave up 4 bases and V 5 bases, and 10 bases lay outside the gene matches. DNA for the CDR3: TGTGCCAGCAGCGTGACACAGGGGTCAGGAGAGACCCAGTACTTC. Translating it yields CASSVTQGSGETQYF.

J is TRBJ1-5 and V is TRBV6-5, with 7 bases identical to TRBD1. V lost 4 bases and J lost 5; bases outside the gene matches: 5. Germline V lookup: CDR1 MNHEY, CDR2 SVGAGI. CDR3 length equals 14 residues. The CDR3 sequence is CASSSGQKYQPQHF. The DNA of the CDR3 is TGTGCCAGCAGTTCGGGACAGAAGTATCAGCCCCAGCATTTT.

The sample holds one count of this clone. The rearrangement joins TRBV2 to TRBJ1-1, with 7 bases matching TRBD1. Germline values: CDR1 SNHLY, CDR2 FYNNEI. This CDR3 region has 18 residues. V lost 2 bases to trimming and J lost 0 bases; unmatched junction nucleotides: 12. The CDR3 sequence: CASSERQGRLNLNTEAFF. The CDR3 DNA is TGTGCCAGCAGTGAACGACAGGGACGTCTGAACCTGAACACTGAAGCTTTCTTT.